The clone carrying this TCR beta chain has a single count. Antigen unknown. The sample comes from a study of CD8 T cell repertoires and HIV-1 epitope variants. Study context: Twenty-five autologous and known Gag and Nef epitope variant peptides each stimulated T cells separately. Controls were a CMV, EBV and flu peptide pool, Ebola AY9 negative control, and no-peptide well. The baseline condition was 1M T cells left uncultured.

From germline, CDR1 is KGHSH and CDR2 LQKENI. The CDR3 loop spans 14 amino acids. V was pared by 3 bases and J by 4 bases, with 2 bases of the junction left unmatched. Overall study findings and caveats: Nef KF9 drew several clonotypes and HW9 one, without TAALDMSHF responses.

Assay: immunoSEQ multiplex PCR; the TCRdb copy retains only in-frame clones and omits some. This table holds about 5,300 clones, roughly 60% found once. This clonotype originated in a male donor with HIV. V and J are TRBV18 and TRBJ2-7; 11 bases match TRBD2. The specimen was cultured CD8+ T cells derived from PBMCs. CDR3 DNA: TGTGCCAGCTCACCCGGGACTAGCGGTTACGAGCAGTACTTC. It codes for CASSPGTSGYEQYF.